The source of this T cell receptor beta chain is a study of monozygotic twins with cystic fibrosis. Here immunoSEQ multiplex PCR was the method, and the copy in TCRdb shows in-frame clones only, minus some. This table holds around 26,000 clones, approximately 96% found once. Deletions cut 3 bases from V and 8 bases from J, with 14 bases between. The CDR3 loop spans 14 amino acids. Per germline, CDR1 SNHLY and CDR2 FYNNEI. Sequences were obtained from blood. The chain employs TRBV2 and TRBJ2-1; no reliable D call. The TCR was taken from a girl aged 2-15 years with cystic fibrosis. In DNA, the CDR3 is TGTGCCAGCAGTGAGTGGGTCACCTTGGATGAGCAGTTCTTC. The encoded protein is CASSEWVTLDEQFF.